The 7 T cell receptor beta chains listed next were all sequenced from one sample in a study of CD8 T cells in Susac syndrome (dated by TCRdb to the late 2010s). The method was the immunoSEQ multiplex PCR assay. RNA was extracted using the RNeasy kit, and roughly 0.45 to 1 microgram was reverse transcribed with random hexamers. TCRdb itself trimmed the public reads at Q25 with fastp, ran MiXCR and retained productive beta chains. Entries are consolidated by CDR3 protein sequence, retaining the most common genes and DNA. For this sample the table gives 150,000 to 200,000 distinct CDR3 sequences, of which 90% to 95% were detected only once. Over 0.12% of the sample rests with the top ten. The specimen was CD4+ T cells from PBMCs. The receptors were gathered from a human donor in good health.

The chain carries TRBV20-1 and TRBJ2-5; 8 nucleotides match TRBD1. V trimming: 3 bases; J trimming: 2 bases; junction bases outside the gene matches: 8. The CDR3 is made up of 15 amino acids. CDR1 is DFQATT, CDR2 SNEGSKA, per germline (reference sequence). CDR3 amino acids: CSARDRVHPQETQYF. CDR3 coding DNA: TGCAGTGCTAGGGACAGGGTACATCCTCAAGAGACCCAGTACTTC.

The chain employs TRBV4-3 and TRBJ2-1; maybe TRBD1 (5 bases). The CDR3 is 14 amino acids. The V end was cut by 3 bases, the J end by 8 bases, with 14 bases between. Germline lookup yields CDR1 LGHNA and CDR2 YSLEER. CDR3 region: CASSQGQGSYEQFF. The CDR3 DNA follows: TGCGCCAGCAGCCAGGGCCAGGGTTCGTATGAGCAGTTCTTC.

The chain couples TRBV5-1 to TRBJ2-6; 11 bases align to TRBD1. Germline CDR1 and CDR2: SGHRS and YFSETQ. J was trimmed by 0 bases and V by 0 bases; bases with no gene match: 2. The CDR3 contains 18 residues. CDR3 in DNA: TGCGCCAGCAGCTTGGGGACAGGGGGCGGCTCTGGGGCCAACGTCCTGACTTTC. Encoded protein: CASSLGTGGGSGANVLTF.

Worth noting for this clonotype: Sequence at one end of the junction differs from germline and may be a read error. This sequence joins TRBV6-5 and TRBJ1-6; D perhaps matches TRBD1 (5 bases). The CDR3 has 14 amino acids. In germline, CDR1 is MNHEY, CDR2 SVGAGI. The CDR3 DNA is TGTGCCAGCAGATCTCAGGGAGGTAATTCACCCCCCCACTTT. Amino acid sequence: CASRSQGGNSPPHF.

CDR3 sequence reads: CASSLNREYTEAFF. The CDR3 bases are TGTGCCAGCAGCCTCAACAGGGAATACACTGAAGCTTTCTTT. J is TRBJ1-1 and V is TRBV6-2 or TRBV6-3, with TRBD1 as a possible D gene (6 bases). V gave up 6 bases and J gave up 3 bases, with 14 bases separating them. The germline CDR1 and CDR2 sequences are MNHEY and SVGEGT. This CDR3 region has 14 residues.

This clonotype is a singleton in its sample. The CDR3 sequence: CASEPGGRSYNEQFF. DNA for the CDR3: TGTGCCTCAGAGCCCGGGGGCCGCTCCTACAATGAGCAGTTCTTC. This chain links TRBV15 with TRBJ2-1; D tentatively reads TRBD1 or TRBD2 (6 bases each). Germline CDR1 is LNHNV and CDR2 is YYDKDF (reference sequence). V was cut by 11 bases and J by 0 bases, with 17 bases left in between. The CDR3 consists of 15 residues.

The chain carries TRBV3-1 and TRBJ2-1; D is perhaps TRBD2 (5 bases). The germline V gene has CDR1 LGHDT and CDR2 YNNKEL (reference sequence). V shed 1 base and J shed 9 bases, with 16 bases lying between them. This CDR3 has 15 residues. The CDR3 bases are TGTGCCAGCAGCCAAGTAAGCGGAACACCCCCTGAGCAGTTCTTC. It codes for CASSQVSGTPPEQFF.